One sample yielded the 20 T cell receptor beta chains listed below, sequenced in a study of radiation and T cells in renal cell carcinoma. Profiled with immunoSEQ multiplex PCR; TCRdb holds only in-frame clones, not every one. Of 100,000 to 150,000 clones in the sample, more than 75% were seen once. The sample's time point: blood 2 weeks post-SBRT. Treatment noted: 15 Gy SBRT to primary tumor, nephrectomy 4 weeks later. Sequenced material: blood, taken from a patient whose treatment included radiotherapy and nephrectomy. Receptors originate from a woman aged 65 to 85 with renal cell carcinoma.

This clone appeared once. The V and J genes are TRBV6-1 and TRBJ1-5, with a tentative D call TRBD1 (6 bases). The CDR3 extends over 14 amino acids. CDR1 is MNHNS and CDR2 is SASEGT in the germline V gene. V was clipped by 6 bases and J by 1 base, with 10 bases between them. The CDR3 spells CASSIQGSNQPQHF. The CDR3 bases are TGTGCCAGCAGCATACAGGGAAGCAATCAGCCCCAGCATTTT.

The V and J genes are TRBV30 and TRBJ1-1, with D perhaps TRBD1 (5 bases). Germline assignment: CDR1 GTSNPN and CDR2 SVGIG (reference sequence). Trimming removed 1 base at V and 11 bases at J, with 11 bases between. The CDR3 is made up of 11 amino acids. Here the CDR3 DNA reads TGTGCCTGGAGTGAGCAGGGTGGGGCTTTCTTT. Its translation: CAWSEQGGAFF.

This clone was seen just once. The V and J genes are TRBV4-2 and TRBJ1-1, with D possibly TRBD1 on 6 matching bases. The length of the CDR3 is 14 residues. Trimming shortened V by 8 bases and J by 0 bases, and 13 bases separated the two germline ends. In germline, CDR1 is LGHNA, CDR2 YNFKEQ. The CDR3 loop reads CASGSGDMNTEAFF. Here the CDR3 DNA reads TGTGCCAGCGGGTCAGGGGATATGAACACTGAAGCTTTCTTT.

The CDR3 region has the DNA TGTGCCAGCAGTTCCCCAGGCAGGAACACTGAAGCTTTCTTT. Its protein product is CASSSPGRNTEAFF. The chain uses TRBV27 and TRBJ1-1, with D unclear. V was pared by 4 bases and J by 1 base, with 10 bases between. CDR3 size: 14 residues. CDR1 is MNHEY, CDR2 SMNVEV, per germline (reference sequence).

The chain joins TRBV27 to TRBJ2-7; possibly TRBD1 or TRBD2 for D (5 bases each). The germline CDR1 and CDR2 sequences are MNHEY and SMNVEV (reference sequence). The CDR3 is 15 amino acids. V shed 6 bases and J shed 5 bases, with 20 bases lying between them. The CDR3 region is CASSLLVEGFNEQYF. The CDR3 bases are TGTGCCAGCAGCCTTTTGGTCGAGGGGTTTAACGAGCAGTACTTC.

CDR3 in DNA: TGTGCCAGCAGACGAGGGGTCTCTGAAGCTTTCTTT. Amino acids: CASRRGVSEAFF. The rearrangement uses TRBV7-2 and TRBJ1-1, with a weak D call TRBD1 (5 bases). Trimming stripped 6 bases from V and 6 bases from J, with 11 bases between. Germline V gene data show CDR1 as SGHTA and CDR2 as FQGNSA. The CDR3 runs 12 residues.

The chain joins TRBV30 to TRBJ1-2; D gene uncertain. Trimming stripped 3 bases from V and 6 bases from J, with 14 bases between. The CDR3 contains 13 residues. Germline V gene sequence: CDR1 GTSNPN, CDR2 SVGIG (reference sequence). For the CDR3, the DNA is TGTGCCTGGAGGGGAAATCGGGTCGATGGCTACACCTTC. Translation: CAWRGNRVDGYTF.

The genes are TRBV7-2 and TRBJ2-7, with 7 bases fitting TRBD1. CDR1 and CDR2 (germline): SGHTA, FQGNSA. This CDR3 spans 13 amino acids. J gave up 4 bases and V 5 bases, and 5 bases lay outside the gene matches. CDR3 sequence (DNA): TGTGCCAGCAGCGCCGGGACAGAATACGAGCAGTACTTC. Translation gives CASSAGTEYEQYF.

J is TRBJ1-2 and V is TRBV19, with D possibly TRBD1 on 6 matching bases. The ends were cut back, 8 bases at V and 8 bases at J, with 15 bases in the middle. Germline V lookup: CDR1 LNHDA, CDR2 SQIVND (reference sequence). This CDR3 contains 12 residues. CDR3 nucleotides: TGTGCCAGTGGGAACAGGGAATGGGGCTACACCTTC. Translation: CASGNREWGYTF. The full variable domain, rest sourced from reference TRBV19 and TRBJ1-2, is DGGITQSPKYLFRKEGQNVTLSCEQNLNHDAMYWYRQDPGQGLRLIYYSQIVNDFQKGDIAEGYSVSREKKESFPLTVTSAQKNPTAFYLCASGNREWGYTFGSGTRLTVV.

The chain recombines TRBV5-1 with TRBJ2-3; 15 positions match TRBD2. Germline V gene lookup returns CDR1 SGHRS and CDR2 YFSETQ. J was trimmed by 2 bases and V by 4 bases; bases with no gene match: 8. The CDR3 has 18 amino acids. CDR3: CASSTRTSGGANTDTQYF. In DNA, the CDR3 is TGCGCCAGCAGCACTCGGACTAGCGGGGGGGCTAACACAGATACGCAGTATTTT.

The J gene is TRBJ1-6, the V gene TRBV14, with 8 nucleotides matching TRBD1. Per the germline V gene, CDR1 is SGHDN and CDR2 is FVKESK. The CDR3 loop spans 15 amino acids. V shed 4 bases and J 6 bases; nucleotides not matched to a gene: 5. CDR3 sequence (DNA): TGTGCCAGCAGCCTGTTCCAGGGGGCTAATTCACCCCTCCACTTT. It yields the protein CASSLFQGANSPLHF.

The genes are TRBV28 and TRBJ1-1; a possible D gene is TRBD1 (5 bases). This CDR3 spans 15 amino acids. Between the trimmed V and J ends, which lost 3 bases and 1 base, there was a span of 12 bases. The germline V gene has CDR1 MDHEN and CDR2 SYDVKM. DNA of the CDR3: TGTGCCAGCAGTTTGCTGGTGGGGGGGAACACTGAAGCTTTCTTT. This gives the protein CASSLLVGGNTEAFF.

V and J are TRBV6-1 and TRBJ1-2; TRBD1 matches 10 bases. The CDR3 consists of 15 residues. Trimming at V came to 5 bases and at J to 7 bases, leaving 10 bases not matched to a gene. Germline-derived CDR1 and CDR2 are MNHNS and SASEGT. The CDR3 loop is CASSPTGTGAFGYTF. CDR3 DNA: TGTGCCAGCAGTCCCACCGGGACAGGGGCTTTTGGCTACACCTTC.

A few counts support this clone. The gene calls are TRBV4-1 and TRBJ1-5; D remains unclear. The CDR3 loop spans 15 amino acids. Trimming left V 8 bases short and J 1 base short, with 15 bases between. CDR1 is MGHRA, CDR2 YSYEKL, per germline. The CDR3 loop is CASPPGRKSNQPQHF. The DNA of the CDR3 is TGCGCCAGCCCCCCGGGGAGAAAGAGCAATCAGCCCCAGCATTTT.

CDR3 in amino acids: CAWTPGQSSYNEQFF. CDR3 DNA: TGTGCCTGGACCCCAGGGCAGAGCTCCTACAATGAGCAGTTCTTC. V and J are TRBV30 and TRBJ2-1, with D tentatively TRBD1 (5 bases). Trimming cost V 4 bases and J 0 bases, with 13 bases left between them. There are 15 residues in the CDR3. Germline CDR1 is GTSNPN and CDR2 is SVGIG (reference sequence). Looking up the rest from reference TRBV30 and TRBJ2-1 gives the full variable domain: SQTIHQWPATLVQPVGSPLSLECTVEGTSNPNLYWYRQAAGRGLQLLFYSVGIGQISSEVPQNLSASRPQDRQFILSSKKLLLSDSGFYLCAWTPGQSSYNEQFFGPGTRLTVL.

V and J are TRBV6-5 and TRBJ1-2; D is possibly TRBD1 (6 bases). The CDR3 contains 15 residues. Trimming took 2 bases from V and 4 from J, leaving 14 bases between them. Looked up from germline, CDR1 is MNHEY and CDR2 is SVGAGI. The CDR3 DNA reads TGTGCCAGCAGTTACCGTGGGGGCGGTGGCTATGGCTACACCTTC. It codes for CASSYRGGGGYGYTF.

The CDR3 DNA reads TGTGCCAGCACCCTTAACTTCAATCAGCCCCAGCATTTT. Its protein product is CASTLNFNQPQHF. The chain uses TRBV7-2 and TRBJ1-5; D uncertain. The CDR3 runs 13 residues. V dropped 7 bases and J dropped 3 bases, with 10 bases sitting between them. The V gene's germline CDR1 is SGHTA and CDR2 FQGNSA.

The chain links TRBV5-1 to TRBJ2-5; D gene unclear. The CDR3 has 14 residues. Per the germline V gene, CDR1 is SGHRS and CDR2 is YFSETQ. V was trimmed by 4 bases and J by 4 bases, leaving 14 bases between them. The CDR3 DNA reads TGCGCCAGCAGCGCCGGTACCAATGGAGAGACCCAGTACTTC. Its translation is CASSAGTNGETQYF.

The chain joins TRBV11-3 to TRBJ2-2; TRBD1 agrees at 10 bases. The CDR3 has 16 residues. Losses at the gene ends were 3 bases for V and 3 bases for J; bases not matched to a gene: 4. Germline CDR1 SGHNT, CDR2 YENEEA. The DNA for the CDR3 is TGTGCCAGCAGCTTGGTCGGACAGGGGGACACCGGGGAGCTGTTTTTT. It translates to CASSLVGQGDTGELFF.

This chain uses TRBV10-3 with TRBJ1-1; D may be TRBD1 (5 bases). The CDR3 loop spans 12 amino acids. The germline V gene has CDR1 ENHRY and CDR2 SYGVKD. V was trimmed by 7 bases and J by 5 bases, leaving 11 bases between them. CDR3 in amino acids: CAIKSAGTEAFF. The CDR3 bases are TGTGCCATCAAATCGGCAGGGACTGAAGCTTTCTTT.